This is a list of T cell receptor beta chains from one sample in a study of PD-1 blockade in mismatch repair-deficient tumors. The protocol was immunoSEQ multiplex PCR, while the TCRdb copy is restricted to in-frame clones and leaves out a portion. The table shows under 50,000 clones, with roughly three quarters occurring only once. The material was peripheral blood, obtained 4 weeks after starting pembrolizumab. All receptors derive from an adult with mismatch repair-deficient cancer. CDR3s include the opening cysteine and the closing phenylalanine or tryptophan. The D gene is left open where the match is weak. Size tells how often a clone was seen (once, few, many) or the class of an expanded clone, and some rows leave it out.

d_gene | abundance | j_gene | v_gene | CDR3nt | CDR3aa
- | - | TRBJ2-7 | TRBV9 | TGTGCCAGCAGCGTAGGACAGACATTATTCTACGAGCAGTACTTC | CASSVGQTLFYEQYF
TRBD2 | - | TRBJ2-1 | TRBV5-4 | TGTGCCAGCAGCTTGGATGGGACTAGCCTGCAGTTCTTC | CASSLDGTSLQFF
- | - | TRBJ2-7 | TRBV7-8 | TGTGCCAGCAGCTTAGCAAGGGAGCAGTACTTC | CASSLAREQYF
- | once | TRBJ1-4 | TRBV5-1 | TGCGCCAGTCGCGTCGGGTTTGGCTCCGCAACTAATGAAAAACTGTTTTTT | CASRVGFGSATNEKLFF
- | - | TRBJ1-1 | TRBV7-8 | TGTGCCAGCAGCTCCGTCGGGTCGAACACTGAAGCTTTCTTT | CASSSVGSNTEAFF
- | - | TRBJ2-1 | TRBV27 | TGTGCCAGCAGTTTATCGGACGACAATGAGCAGTTCTTC | CASSLSDDNEQFF
- | - | TRBJ2-7 | TRBV11-2 | TGTGCCAGCAGCTTGGGTTTACGGAACTCCTACGAGCAGTACTTC | CASSLGLRNSYEQYF
- | once | TRBJ2-2 | TRBV28 | TGTGCCAGCAGTCCAAATACAGGGAATGAGGACACCGGGGAGCTGTTTTTT | CASSPNTGNEDTGELFF
TRBD1 | - | TRBJ2-2 | TRBV29-1 | TGCAGCGTTGAAAGCATGGGGACAGGGACCGGGGAGCTGTTTTTT | CSVESMGTGTGELFF
- | - | TRBJ2-1 | TRBV6-6 | TGTGCCAGCAGTTACTCGGGAAGCTCCTACAATGAGCAGTTCTTC | CASSYSGSSYNEQFF
TRBD2 | - | TRBJ2-2 | TRBV18 | TGTGCCAGCTCACCGGGGACTAGAGCCGGGGAGCTGTTTTTT | CASSPGTRAGELFF
- | - | TRBJ2-6 | TRBV5-4 | TGTGCCAGCAGCTTGGGATTTTTAGGCTCTGGGGCCAACGTCCTGACTTTC | CASSLGFLGSGANVLTF
- | - | TRBJ2-7 | TRBV6-5 | TGTGCCAGCAGTTACTTGCCGGGACACATCTACGAGCAGTACTTC | CASSYLPGHIYEQYF
- | - | TRBJ2-5 | TRBV18 | TGTGCCAGCTCACCTACCGGGACGGCACAAGAGACCCAGTACTTC | CASSPTGTAQETQYF
- | - | TRBJ2-2 | TRBV19 | TGTGCCAGTACCCTGGGACATCGGAACACCGGGGAGCTGTTTTTT | CASTLGHRNTGELFF
TRBD2 | once | TRBJ2-3 | TRBV5-1 | TGCGCCAGCAGCTTGGACGGGAGGGCCTCTGCAGATACGCAGTATTTT | CASSLDGRASADTQYF
- | - | TRBJ1-1 | TRBV20-1 | TGCAGTGCTAGAGATATGACTGAAGCTTTCTTT | CSARDMTEAFF
- | - | TRBJ2-2 | TRBV28 | TGTGCCAGCAGGTCCCACGGGGGAAACACCGGGGAGCTGTTTTTT | CASRSHGGNTGELFF
- | - | TRBJ2-3 | TRBV6-4 | TGTGCCAGCCGTGGAGGGCGAACAGATACGCAGTATTTT | CASRGGRTDTQYF
TRBD1 | - | TRBJ1-4 | TRBV6-1 | TGTGCCAGCAGTGACGACAGGACAGGTTCTAATGAAAAACTGTTTTTT | CASSDDRTGSNEKLFF
- | few | TRBJ2-7 | TRBV25-1 | TGTGCCAGCAGCACAAAGGGGGAGACCTACGAGCAGTACTTC | CASSTKGETYEQYF
- | - | TRBJ2-7 | TRBV4-3 | TGCGCCAGCAGCCAAGATCCTCTAGAGGAGGGAGTTCACGAGCAGTACTTC | CASSQDPLEEGVHEQYF
TRBD1 | - | TRBJ2-7 | TRBV11-3 | TGTGCCAGCAGCCACCCGGGACAGGGGATCTACGAGCAGTACTTC | CASSHPGQGIYEQYF
- | few | TRBJ1-2 | TRBV29-1 | TGCAGCGCTAAGAAGGAGGGTTACTATGGCTACACCTTC | CSAKKEGYYGYTF
- | - | TRBJ2-7 | TRBV4-2 | TGTGCCAGCAGCCAAACTGACCTAGCTCCCTACGAGCAGTACTTC | CASSQTDLAPYEQYF
- | - | TRBJ2-1 | TRBV10-3 | TGTGCCATCAGTGAGTGGGTGGGGGGTGGCAATGAGCAGTTCTTC | CAISEWVGGGNEQFF
- | - | TRBJ2-7 | TRBV14 | TGTGCCAGCAGCCAGACAGGCACCGGGGGATACGAGCAGTACTTC | CASSQTGTGGYEQYF
TRBD2 | once | TRBJ2-1 | TRBV30 | TGTGCCTGGAGTGTAGGCGGGAGTGCCAATGAGCAGTTCTTC | CAWSVGGSANEQFF
- | - | TRBJ1-1 | TRBV11-3 | TGTGCCAGCACCTCCCCTCGGGGGGTGAACACTGAAGCTTTCTTT | CASTSPRGVNTEAFF
- | - | TRBJ2-5 | TRBV2 | TGTGCCAGCAGCCAAGGGCAGACCCAGTACTTC | CASSQGQTQYF
- | few | TRBJ2-7 | TRBV11-2 | TGTGCCAGCAGCTTAGAGGGAAAGGAGCAGTACTTC | CASSLEGKEQYF
- | few | TRBJ2-7 | TRBV4-1 | TGCGCCAGCAGCCAAGTCTTAGCAGACCAAGCTCTCTACGAGCAGTACTTC | CASSQVLADQALYEQYF
- | - | TRBJ1-2 | TRBV4-1 | TGCGCCAGCAGCCAACAGCCTTCGACAGGCCCCTATGGCTACACCTTC | CASSQQPSTGPYGYTF
- | few | TRBJ1-4 | TRBV9 | TGTGCCAGCAGCGCCCAACCGAGTGAAAAACTGTTTTTT | CASSAQPSEKLFF
TRBD1 | - | TRBJ1-2 | TRBV28 | TGTGCCAGCAGTTCCGAAGACACAGGGGATTACACCTTC | CASSSEDTGDYTF
TRBD1 | - | TRBJ1-2 | TRBV6-1 | TGTGCCAGCAGTGATAGGACAGGGGGCGGCTATGGCTACACCTTC | CASSDRTGGGYGYTF
- | few | TRBJ1-5 | TRBV7-8 | TGTGCCAGCAGCTCCAGGATCGGGGGGCAGCCCCAGCATTTT | CASSSRIGGQPQHF
TRBD1 | - | TRBJ2-7 | TRBV27 | TGTGCCACCCGACCAACCGGGACAGGAGACTACGAGCAGTACTTC | CATRPTGTGDYEQYF
- | once | TRBJ2-6 | TRBV19 | TGTGCCACTTACCCGGCCCAGTCTCCCCCCTCTGGGGCCAACGTCCTGACTTTC | CATYPAQSPPSGANVLTF
- | - | TRBJ1-4 | TRBV29-1 | TGCAGCGTCGCCAACCGGGATGTAAATGAAAAACTGTTTTTT | CSVANRDVNEKLFF
- | - | TRBJ2-4 | TRBV5-3 | TGTGCCAGAAGCGGGGGTTACACAGGGACGGACGGATCCAAAAACATTCAGTACTTC | CARSGGYTGTDGSKNIQYF
- | - | TRBJ2-3 | TRBV5-1 | TGCGCCAGCAGCTTGGTTAAAAAAGCAGATACGCAGTATTTT | CASSLVKKADTQYF
- | - | TRBJ2-1 | TRBV28 | TGTGCCAGCAGTTTACCGGGGGACTACAATGAGCAGTTCTTC | CASSLPGDYNEQFF
- | - | TRBJ2-7 | TRBV5-1 | TGCGCCAGCAGCGAAGGGGGGGGCGGGAGCTACGAGCAGTACTTC | CASSEGGGGSYEQYF
- | - | TRBJ2-7 | TRBV15 | TGTGCCACCAGCAGAGACAGGGGAGAAAGGGGGAATTACTACGAGCAGTACTTC | CATSRDRGERGNYYEQYF
TRBD1 | - | TRBJ2-5 | TRBV5-4 | TGTGCCAGCAGCACGACAGGGGGCTCAGAGACCCAGTACTTC | CASSTTGGSETQYF
TRBD1 | few | TRBJ1-2 | TRBV6-1 | TGTGCCAGCAGCGGACAGGGGCGATCAAACTATGGCTACACCTTC | CASSGQGRSNYGYTF
TRBD2 | - | TRBJ2-2 | TRBV5-6 | TGTGCCAGCAGCACGGGACTAGCGGGAGCCACCGGGGAGCTGTTTTTT | CASSTGLAGATGELFF
- | - | TRBJ2-5 | TRBV6-1 | TGTGCCAGCAGTGAAGCGGAAGCTTCTCACACCCAGTACTTC | CASSEAEASHTQYF
TRBD2 | few | TRBJ2-1 | TRBV19 | TGTGCCAGTAGTATAGTCAGCGTAGCCGGGGGGGCCTCCTACAATGAGCAGTTCTTC | CASSIVSVAGGASYNEQFF
TRBD2 | - | TRBJ2-1 | TRBV14 | TGTGCCAGCAGCCCCTATTGGGGGAGGGATGAGATTGAGCAGTTCTTC | CASSPYWGRDEIEQFF
- | - | TRBJ2-3 | TRBV6-5 | TGTGCCAGCAGTTCTCCTAGCACAGATACGCAGTATTTT | CASSSPSTDTQYF
- | few | TRBJ2-7 | TRBV15 | TGTGCCACCAGCGGGGGAGGATCTGACTACGAGCAGTACTTC | CATSGGGSDYEQYF
TRBD2 | - | TRBJ2-7 | TRBV29-1 | TGCAGCGTTGGAGAAGCGGGAGTGTCCCACGAGCAGTACTTC | CSVGEAGVSHEQYF
TRBD2 | - | TRBJ2-5 | TRBV7-8 | TGTGCCAGCAGCCAAAACCGACTAGCGGGAGGGGTGTCGCGAGAGACCCAGTACTTC | CASSQNRLAGGVSRETQYF
- | - | TRBJ2-7 | TRBV11-2 | TGTGCCAGCAACAATCCTTCTGAGGACGAGCAGTACTTC | CASNNPSEDEQYF
- | - | TRBJ2-3 | TRBV6-5 | TGTGCCAGCAGTTACGGTCCCATTACTTACTCTGATACGCAGTATTTT | CASSYGPITYSDTQYF
- | few | TRBJ1-2 | TRBV29-1 | TGCAGCGTCCTAAGCCCTAACTATGGCTACACCTTC | CSVLSPNYGYTF
TRBD1 | - | TRBJ2-5 | TRBV13 | TGTGCCAGCAGCTTAGTACAGGGGGGAGAGACCCAGTACTTC | CASSLVQGGETQYF
- | - | TRBJ2-7 | TRBV28 | TGTGCCAGCAGTTTCAGTATTCCTTCTCGGGGTTCCTACGAGCAGTACTTC | CASSFSIPSRGSYEQYF